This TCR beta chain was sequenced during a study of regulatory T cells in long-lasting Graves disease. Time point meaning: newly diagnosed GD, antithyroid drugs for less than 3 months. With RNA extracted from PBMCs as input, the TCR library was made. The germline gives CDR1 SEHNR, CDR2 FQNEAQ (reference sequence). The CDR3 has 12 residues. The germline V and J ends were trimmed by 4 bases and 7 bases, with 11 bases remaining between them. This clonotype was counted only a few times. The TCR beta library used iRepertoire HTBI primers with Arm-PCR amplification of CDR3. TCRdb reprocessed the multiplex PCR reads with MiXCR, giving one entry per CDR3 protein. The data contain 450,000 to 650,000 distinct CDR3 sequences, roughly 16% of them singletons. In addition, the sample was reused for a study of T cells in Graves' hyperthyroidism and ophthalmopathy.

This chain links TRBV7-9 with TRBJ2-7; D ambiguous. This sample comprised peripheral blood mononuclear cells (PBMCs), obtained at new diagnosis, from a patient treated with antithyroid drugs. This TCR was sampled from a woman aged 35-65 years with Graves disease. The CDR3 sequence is CASSYPPGEQYF. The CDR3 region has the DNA TGTGCCAGCAGCTACCCTCCTGGAGAGCAGTACTTC. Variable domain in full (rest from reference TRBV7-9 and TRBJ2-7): DTGVSQNPRHKITKRGQNVTFRCDPISEHNRLYWYRQTLGQGPEFLTYFQNEAQLEKSRLLSDRFSAERPKGSFSTLEIQRTEQGDSAMYLCASSYPPGEQYFGPGTRLTVT.